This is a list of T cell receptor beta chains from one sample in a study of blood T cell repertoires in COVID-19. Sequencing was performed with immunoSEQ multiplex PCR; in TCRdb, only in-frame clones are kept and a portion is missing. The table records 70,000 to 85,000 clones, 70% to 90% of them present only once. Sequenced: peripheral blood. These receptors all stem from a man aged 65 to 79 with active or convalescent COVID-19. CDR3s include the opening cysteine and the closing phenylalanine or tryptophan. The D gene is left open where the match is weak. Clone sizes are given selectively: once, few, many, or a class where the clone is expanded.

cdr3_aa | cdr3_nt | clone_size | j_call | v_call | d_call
CSASAGEPQHF | TGCAGTGCTAGCGCCGGGGAGCCCCAGCATTTT | . | TRBJ1-5 | TRBV20-1 | .
CASSSHGTGNEKLFF | TGTGCCAGCAGCTCCCACGGTACAGGGAATGAAAAACTGTTTTTT | . | TRBJ1-4 | TRBV7-8 | .
CASSPQGLNTEAFF | TGCGCCAGCAGCCCACAGGGACTGAACACTGAAGCTTTCTTT | . | TRBJ1-1 | TRBV5-1 | .
CASSLSIAKNIQYF | TGTGCCAGCAGCTTAAGCATAGCCAAAAACATTCAGTACTTC | few | TRBJ2-4 | TRBV11-2 | .
CASSLDGGGRVDTQYF | TGTGCCAGCAGCTTAGACGGCGGGGGGAGAGTAGATACGCAGTATTTT | . | TRBJ2-3 | TRBV7-9 | TRBD2
CASSLTGNSNQPQHF | TGCGCCAGCAGCTTAACAGGGAATAGCAATCAGCCCCAGCATTTT | . | TRBJ1-5 | TRBV5-1 | .
CASSEKQGGSHTF | TGTGCCAGCAGTGAAAAGCAGGGGGGCTCTCACACCTTC | . | TRBJ1-2 | TRBV6-1 | TRBD1
CASSKGQVLNTEAFF | TGTGCCAGTAGTAAGGGACAGGTCCTGAACACTGAAGCTTTCTTT | . | TRBJ1-1 | TRBV19 | TRBD1
CASSRLFGGGNTGELFF | TGTGCCAGCAGCCGCCTCTTCGGGGGGGGGAACACCGGGGAGCTGTTTTTT | . | TRBJ2-2 | TRBV7-8 | TRBD2
CASLKYENANYGYTF | TGTGCCAGCCTAAAATACGAAAATGCTAACTATGGCTACACCTTC | . | TRBJ1-2 | TRBV5-4 | .
CAISTLQGGGNEQFF | TGTGCCATCAGTACTTTACAGGGCGGGGGGAATGAGCAGTTCTTC | once | TRBJ2-1 | TRBV10-3 | TRBD2
CASSPRGGVGNEQFF | TGTGCCAGCAGTCCTAGGGGGGGTGTCGGCAATGAGCAGTTCTTC | . | TRBJ2-1 | TRBV6-5 | .
CASSDLAGVVYNEQFF | TGTGCCAGCAGCGACCTAGCGGGGGTGGTCTACAATGAGCAGTTCTTC | . | TRBJ2-1 | TRBV21-1 | .